This T cell receptor beta chain was documented in a study of CD8 T cells in ankylosing spondylitis. Study results and limitations: Disease-associated clones were reportedly significantly overrepresented in matched ankylosing spondylitis synovial fluid. One TCR beta motif, made up of several highly homologous variants, appeared characteristic of ankylosing spondylitis blood. Those disease-linked clones were CD8+; they were also relatively rare in peripheral blood.

TCRdb recomputed calls from the 5' RACE reads with MiXCR, one row per CDR3 protein. The sample has about 500,000 distinct CDR3 sequences; 5.3% are singletons. CDR1 and CDR2 from the germline V gene are LGHNA and YNFKEQ. This CDR3 comprises 15 residues. V was trimmed by 1 base and J by 1 base, leaving 11 bases between them. This clonotype was counted many times. The antigen is not known. Material for sequencing was blood, either unsorted or a sorted T cell fraction (not recorded which). This clonotype was sampled from a male donor with ankylosing spondylitis. The rearrangement links TRBV4-2 to TRBJ2-7; a possible D gene is TRBD1 (6 bases). The CDR3 region is CASSQGFGTSYEQYF. CDR3 in DNA: TGTGCCAGCAGCCAAGGGTTTGGGACATCCTACGAGCAGTACTTC.